The present TCR beta chain was sequenced within a study of blood T cell repertoires in COVID-19. The length of the CDR3 is 15 residues. The table came from immunoSEQ multiplex PCR; TCRdb's copy has only in-frame clones and leaves some out. The table includes 150,000 to 200,000 clones, 87% detected once. The specimen sequenced was peripheral blood. This chain uses TRBV21-1 with TRBJ2-7; the table's D call, TRBD1, was not checked against the DNA. TRBV21-1 is deemed a pseudogene. This sequence was found in a man aged 55 to 70 with active or convalescent COVID-19. The CDR3 DNA reads as TGTGCCAGCAGCAAAGGCCAGGACATATCCTACGAGCAGTACTTC. The encoded protein is CASSKGQDISYEQYF.